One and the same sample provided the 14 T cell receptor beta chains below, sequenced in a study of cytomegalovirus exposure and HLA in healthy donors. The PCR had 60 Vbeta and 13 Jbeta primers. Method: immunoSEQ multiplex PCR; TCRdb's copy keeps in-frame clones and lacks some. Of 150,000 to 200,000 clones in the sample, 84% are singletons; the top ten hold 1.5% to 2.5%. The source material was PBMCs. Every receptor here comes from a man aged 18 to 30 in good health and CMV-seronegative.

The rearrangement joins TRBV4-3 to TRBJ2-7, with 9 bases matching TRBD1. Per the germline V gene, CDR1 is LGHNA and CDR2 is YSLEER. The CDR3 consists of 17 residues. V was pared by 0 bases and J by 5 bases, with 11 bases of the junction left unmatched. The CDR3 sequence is CASSQERMRTGDNEQYF. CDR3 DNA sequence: TGCGCCAGCAGCCAAGAACGAATGAGGACAGGGGATAACGAGCAGTACTTC.

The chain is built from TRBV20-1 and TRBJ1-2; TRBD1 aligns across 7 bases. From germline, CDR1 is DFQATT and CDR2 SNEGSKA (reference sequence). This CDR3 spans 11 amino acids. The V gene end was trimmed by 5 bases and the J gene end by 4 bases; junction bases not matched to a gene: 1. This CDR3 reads CSARQGYGYTF. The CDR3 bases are TGCAGTGCTCGACAGGGCTATGGCTACACCTTC.

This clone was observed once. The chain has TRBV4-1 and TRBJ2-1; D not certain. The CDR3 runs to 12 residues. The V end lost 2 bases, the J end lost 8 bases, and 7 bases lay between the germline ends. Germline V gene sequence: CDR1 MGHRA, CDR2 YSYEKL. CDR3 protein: CASSQPLDEQFF. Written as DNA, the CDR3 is TGCGCCAGCAGCCAACCTCTCGATGAGCAGTTCTTC.

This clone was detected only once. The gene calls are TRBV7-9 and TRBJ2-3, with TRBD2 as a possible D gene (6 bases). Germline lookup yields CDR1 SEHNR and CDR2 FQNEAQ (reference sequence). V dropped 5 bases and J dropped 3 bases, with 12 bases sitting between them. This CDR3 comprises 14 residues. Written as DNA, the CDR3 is TGTGCCAGCAGCCCCCCCGGGGGTACAGATACGCAGTATTTT. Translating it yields CASSPPGGTDTQYF. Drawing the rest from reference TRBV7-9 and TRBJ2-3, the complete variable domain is DTGVSQNPRHKITKRGQNVTFRCDPISEHNRLYWYRQTLGQGPEFLTYFQNEAQLEKSRLLSDRFSAERPKGSFSTLEIQRTEQGDSAMYLCASSPPGGTDTQYFGPGTRLTVL.

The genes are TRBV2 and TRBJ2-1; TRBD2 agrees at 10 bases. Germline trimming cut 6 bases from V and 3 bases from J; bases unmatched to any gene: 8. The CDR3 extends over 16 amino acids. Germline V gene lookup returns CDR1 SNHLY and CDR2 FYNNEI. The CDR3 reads CASSQLAGTYYNEQFF. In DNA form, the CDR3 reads TGTGCCAGCAGCCAACTAGCGGGAACTTACTACAATGAGCAGTTCTTC.

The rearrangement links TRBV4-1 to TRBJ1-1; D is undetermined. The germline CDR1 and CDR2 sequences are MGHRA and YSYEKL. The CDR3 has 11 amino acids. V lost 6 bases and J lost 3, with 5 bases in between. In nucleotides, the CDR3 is TGCGCCAGCAGACAGCACACTGAAGCTTTCTTT. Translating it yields CASRQHTEAFF.

CDR3: CAISVGTGEVEQYF. The CDR3 DNA sequence: TGTGCCATCAGCGTGGGGACGGGAGAAGTCGAGCAGTACTTC. The chain employs TRBV10-3 and TRBJ2-7; a possible D gene is TRBD2 (6 bases). CDR1 is ENHRY and CDR2 is SYGVKD in the germline V gene. There are 14 residues in the CDR3. Between the trimmed V and J ends, which lost 6 bases and 6 bases, there was a span of 18 bases.

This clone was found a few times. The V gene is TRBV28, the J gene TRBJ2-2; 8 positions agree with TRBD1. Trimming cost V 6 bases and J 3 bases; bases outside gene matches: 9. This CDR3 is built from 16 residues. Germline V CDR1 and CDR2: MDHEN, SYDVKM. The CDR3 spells CASSPDRVLYTGELFF. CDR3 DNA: TGTGCCAGCAGCCCGGACAGGGTCCTATACACCGGGGAGCTGTTTTTT.

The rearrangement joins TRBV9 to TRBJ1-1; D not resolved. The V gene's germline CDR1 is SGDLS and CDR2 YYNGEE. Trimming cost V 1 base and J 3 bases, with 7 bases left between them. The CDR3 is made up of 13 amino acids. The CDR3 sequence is CASSVLRDTEAFF. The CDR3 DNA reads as TGTGCCAGCAGCGTACTGAGGGACACTGAAGCTTTCTTT. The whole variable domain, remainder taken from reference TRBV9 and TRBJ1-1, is DSGVTQTPKHLITATGQRVTLRCSPRSGDLSVYWYQQSLDQGLQFLIQYYNGEERAKGNILERFSAQQFPDLHSELNLSSLELGDSALYFCASSVLRDTEAFFGQGTRLTVV.

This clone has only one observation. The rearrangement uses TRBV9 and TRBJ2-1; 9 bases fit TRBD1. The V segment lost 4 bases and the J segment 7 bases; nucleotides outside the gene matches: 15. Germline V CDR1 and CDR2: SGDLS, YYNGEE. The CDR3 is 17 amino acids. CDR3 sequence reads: CASSPRSIQGARNEQFF. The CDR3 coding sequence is TGTGCCAGCAGCCCCCGTTCGATACAGGGGGCGAGGAATGAGCAGTTCTTC.

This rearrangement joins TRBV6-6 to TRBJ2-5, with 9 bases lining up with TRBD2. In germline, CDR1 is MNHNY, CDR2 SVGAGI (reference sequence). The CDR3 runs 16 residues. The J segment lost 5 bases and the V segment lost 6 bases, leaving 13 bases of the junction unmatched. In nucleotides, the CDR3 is TGTGCCAGCAGGCCTAGGGCGGGAGGGGGAAGGGAGACCCAGTACTTC. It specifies CASRPRAGGGRETQYF.

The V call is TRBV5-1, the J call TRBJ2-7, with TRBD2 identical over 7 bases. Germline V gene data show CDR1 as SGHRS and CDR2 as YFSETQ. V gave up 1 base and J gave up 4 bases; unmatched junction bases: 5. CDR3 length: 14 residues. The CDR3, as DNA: TGCGCCAGCAGCTTGAAGGGAGGGCCTTACGAGCAGTACTTC. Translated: CASSLKGGPYEQYF.

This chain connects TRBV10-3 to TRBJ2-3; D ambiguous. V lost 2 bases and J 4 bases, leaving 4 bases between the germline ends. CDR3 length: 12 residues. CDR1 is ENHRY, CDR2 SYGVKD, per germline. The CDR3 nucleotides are TGTGCCATCAGTGAGGAGGCAGATACGCAGTATTTT. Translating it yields CAISEEADTQYF.

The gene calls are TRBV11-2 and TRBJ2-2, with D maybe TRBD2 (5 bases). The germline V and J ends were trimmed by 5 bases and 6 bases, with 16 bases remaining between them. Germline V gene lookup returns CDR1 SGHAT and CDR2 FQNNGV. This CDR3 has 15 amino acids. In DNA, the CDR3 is TGTGCCAGCAGCCACGCGGGTGTTAGGGCCGGGGAGCTGTTTTTT. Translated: CASSHAGVRAGELFF.